This paragraph covers one T cell receptor (beta chain) sequence. Patients' urothelial carcinoma was locally advanced or metastatic. Each patient gave between 1 and 8 samples of peripheral blood mononuclear cells, which were collected pretreatment and during treatment. This entry comes from a study of PD-L1 blockade in urothelial cancer. About the research overall: Starting in about 2014, patients were given atezolizumab (1,200 mg intravenously every 3 weeks). Specimens of blood held a median count of about 140,000 T cells.

This CDR3 has 13 amino acids. The V end lost 1 base, the J end lost 7 bases, and 11 bases lay between the germline ends. The germline V gene encodes CDR1 GTSNPN and CDR2 SVGIG (reference sequence). Generated by immunoSEQ multiplex PCR, the TCRdb table keeps only in-frame clones and is missing some. Seen here are roughly 44,000 clones, around 80% observed once, and the top ten hold about 3.2%. This TCR derives from a man between 65 and 85 years old with urothelial cancer. The source material was PBMCs, sampled around atezolizumab (anti-PD-L1) treatment. This chain connects TRBV30 to TRBJ1-5; the D gene is possibly TRBD1 (5 bases). The CDR3 region is CAWSEGVGQPQHF. CDR3 DNA: TGTGCCTGGAGTGAAGGGGTGGGACAGCCCCAGCATTTT.